Here is one TCR beta chain with its context. Its target is unknown. The data belong to a study of T cell repertoires in cytomegalovirus infection. Whole-study context: It can be stated that public TCR beta signatures indicated CMV infection as well as a matching HLA type.

MiXCR was run by TCRdb on the reads, yielding one entry per CDR3 protein. Altogether 300,000 to 400,000 distinct CDR3 sequences are present, under 35% being singletons, with the ten largest covering about 19%. The CDR3 has 15 amino acids. Germline CDR1 reads SNHLY; CDR2 reads FYNNEI. J gave up 7 bases and V 7 bases, and 10 bases lay outside the gene matches. This chain joins TRBV2 and TRBJ2-1; TRBD2 aligns across 10 bases. Sequenced material: cultured PBMCs, taken from culture after CMV antigen stimulation. The receptor's source is a human donor in good health (CMV status not recorded). Some clones in this sample may be carry-over from other donors' samples. The CDR3 coding sequence is TGTGCCAGCACCGGCCGACTAGCGGGTGGGAATGAGCAGTTCTTC. Translation gives CASTGRLAGGNEQFF.